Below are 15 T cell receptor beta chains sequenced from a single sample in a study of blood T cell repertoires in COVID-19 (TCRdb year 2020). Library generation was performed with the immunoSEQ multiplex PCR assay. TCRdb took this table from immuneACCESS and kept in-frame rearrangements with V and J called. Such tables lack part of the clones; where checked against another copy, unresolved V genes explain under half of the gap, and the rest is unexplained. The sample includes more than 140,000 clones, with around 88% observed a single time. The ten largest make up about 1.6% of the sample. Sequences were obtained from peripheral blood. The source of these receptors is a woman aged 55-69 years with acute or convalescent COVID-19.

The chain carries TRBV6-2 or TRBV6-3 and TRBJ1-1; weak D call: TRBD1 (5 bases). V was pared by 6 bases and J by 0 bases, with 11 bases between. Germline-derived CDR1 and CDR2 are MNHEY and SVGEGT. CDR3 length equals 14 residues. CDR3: CASRPRGLNTEAFF. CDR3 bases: TGTGCCAGCAGGCCTCGGGGGTTGAACACTGAAGCTTTCTTT.

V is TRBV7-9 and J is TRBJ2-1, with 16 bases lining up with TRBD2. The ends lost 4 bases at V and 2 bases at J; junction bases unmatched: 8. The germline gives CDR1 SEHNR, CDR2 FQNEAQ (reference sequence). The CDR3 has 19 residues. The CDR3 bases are TGTGCCAGCAGCTCGGGACTAGCGGGGGGGCTTGTCGCCTACAATGAGCAGTTCTTC. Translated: CASSSGLAGGLVAYNEQFF.

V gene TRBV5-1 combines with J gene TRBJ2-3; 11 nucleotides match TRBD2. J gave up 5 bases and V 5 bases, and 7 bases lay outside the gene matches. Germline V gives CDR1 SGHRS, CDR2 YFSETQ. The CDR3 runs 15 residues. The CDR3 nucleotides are TGCGCCAGCAGGCTAGCGGGGGGAGGAGGAGATACGCAGTATTTT. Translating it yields CASRLAGGGGDTQYF.

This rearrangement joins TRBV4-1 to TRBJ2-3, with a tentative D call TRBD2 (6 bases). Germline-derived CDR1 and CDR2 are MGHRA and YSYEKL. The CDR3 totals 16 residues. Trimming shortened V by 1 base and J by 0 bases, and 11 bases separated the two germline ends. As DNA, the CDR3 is TGCGCCAGCAGCCAAGGGGACGGGACTAGCACAGATACGCAGTATTTT. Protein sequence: CASSQGDGTSTDTQYF.

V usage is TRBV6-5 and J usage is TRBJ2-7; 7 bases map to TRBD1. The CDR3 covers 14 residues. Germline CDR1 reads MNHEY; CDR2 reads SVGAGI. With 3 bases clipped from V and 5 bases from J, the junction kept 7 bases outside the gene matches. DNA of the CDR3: TGTGCCAGCAGTTATGTGAAGGGGGCCCACGAGCAGTACTTC. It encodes CASSYVKGAHEQYF.

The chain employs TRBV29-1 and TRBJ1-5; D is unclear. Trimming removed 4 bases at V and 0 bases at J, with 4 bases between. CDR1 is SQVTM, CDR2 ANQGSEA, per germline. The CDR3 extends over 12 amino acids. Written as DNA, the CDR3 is TGCAGCGTTGGAGGTAGCAATCAGCCCCAGCATTTT. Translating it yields CSVGGSNQPQHF.

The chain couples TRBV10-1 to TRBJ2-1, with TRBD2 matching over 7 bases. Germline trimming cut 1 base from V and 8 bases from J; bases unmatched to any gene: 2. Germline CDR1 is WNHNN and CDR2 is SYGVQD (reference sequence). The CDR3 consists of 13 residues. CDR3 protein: CASSELRGDEQFF. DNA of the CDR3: TGCGCCAGCAGTGAGTTACGGGGGGATGAGCAGTTCTTC.

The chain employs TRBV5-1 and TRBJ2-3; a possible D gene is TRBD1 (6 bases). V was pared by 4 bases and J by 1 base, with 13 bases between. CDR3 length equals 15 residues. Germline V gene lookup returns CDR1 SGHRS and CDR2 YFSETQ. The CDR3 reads CASSADRSRTDTQYF. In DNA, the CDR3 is TGCGCCAGCAGCGCAGACAGGAGCCGCACAGATACGCAGTATTTT.

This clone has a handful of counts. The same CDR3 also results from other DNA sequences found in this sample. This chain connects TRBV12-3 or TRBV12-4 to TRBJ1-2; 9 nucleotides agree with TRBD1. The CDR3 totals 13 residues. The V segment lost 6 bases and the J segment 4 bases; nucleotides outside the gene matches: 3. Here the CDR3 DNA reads TGTGCCAGCAGCTTACAGGGGGCCTATGGCTACACCTTC. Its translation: CASSLQGAYGYTF.

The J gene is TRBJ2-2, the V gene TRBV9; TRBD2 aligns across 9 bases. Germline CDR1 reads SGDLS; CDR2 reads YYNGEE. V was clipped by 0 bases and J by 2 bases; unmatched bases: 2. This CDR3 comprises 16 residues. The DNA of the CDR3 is TGTGCCAGCAGCGTAGGACTAGCGGACAACACCGGGGAGCTGTTTTTT. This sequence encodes CASSVGLADNTGELFF.

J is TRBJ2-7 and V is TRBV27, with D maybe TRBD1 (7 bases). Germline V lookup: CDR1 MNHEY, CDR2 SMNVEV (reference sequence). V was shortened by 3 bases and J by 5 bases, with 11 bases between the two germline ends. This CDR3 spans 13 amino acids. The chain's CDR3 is CASSLAGGHEQYF. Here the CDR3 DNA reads TGTGCCAGCAGTTTGGCAGGGGGGCACGAGCAGTACTTC.

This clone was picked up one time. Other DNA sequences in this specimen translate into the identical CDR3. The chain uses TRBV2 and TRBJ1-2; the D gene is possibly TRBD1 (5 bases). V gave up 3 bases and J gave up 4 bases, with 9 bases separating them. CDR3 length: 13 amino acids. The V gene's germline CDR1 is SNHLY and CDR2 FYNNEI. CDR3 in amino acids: CASSEGRAYGYTF. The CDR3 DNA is TGTGCCAGCAGTGAGGGCAGGGCCTATGGCTACACCTTC.

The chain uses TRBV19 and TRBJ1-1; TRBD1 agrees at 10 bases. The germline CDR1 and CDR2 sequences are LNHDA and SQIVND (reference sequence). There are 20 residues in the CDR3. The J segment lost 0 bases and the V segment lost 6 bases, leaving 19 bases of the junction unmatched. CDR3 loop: CASSTAVPGTGAGMNTEAFF. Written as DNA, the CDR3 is TGTGCCAGTAGCACCGCCGTACCCGGGACAGGGGCCGGGATGAACACTGAAGCTTTCTTT.

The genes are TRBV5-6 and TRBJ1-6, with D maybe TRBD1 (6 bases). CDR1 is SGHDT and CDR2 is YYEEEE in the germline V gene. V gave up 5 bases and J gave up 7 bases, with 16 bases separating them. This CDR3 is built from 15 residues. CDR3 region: CASSFTGFGNSPLHF. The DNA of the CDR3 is TGTGCCAGCAGTTTTACAGGGTTCGGCAATTCACCCCTCCACTTT.

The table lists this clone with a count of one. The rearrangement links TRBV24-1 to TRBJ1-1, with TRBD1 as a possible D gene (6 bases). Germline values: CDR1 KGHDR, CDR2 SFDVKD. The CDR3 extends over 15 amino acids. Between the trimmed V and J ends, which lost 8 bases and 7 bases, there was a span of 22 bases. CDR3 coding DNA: TGTGCCACCATGAAGGGGGTGGGAGGGGTTGATGAAGCTTTCTTT. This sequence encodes CATMKGVGGVDEAFF.